Sequencing of this TCR beta chain was carried out in a study of tumor and adjacent non-tumor tissue in lung cancer. Across the whole study: Some 4.2 million productive TCRbeta reads were obtained per sample on average.

Germline CDR1 is MNHNY and CDR2 is SVGAGI (reference sequence). This CDR3 is 12 amino acids long. Three rounds of nested PCR, following a modified ARM-PCR protocol, produced the TCRbeta library. TCRdb itself ran the multiplex PCR reads through MiXCR, one entry per CDR3 protein. Here the sample spans 90,000 to 100,000 distinct CDR3 sequences, 80% being singletons. Regarding this clonotype: One end of the junction fails to match germline, which may point to a read error.

The template was RNA from unsorted bulk tissue. This non-tumor lung sample came from over 3 cm beyond the tumor edge. The source material was distant non-tumor lung tissue. The TCR originated in a man aged 60 to 69 with small cell lung cancer. This sequence joins TRBV6-6 and TRBJ2-7; D might be TRBD2 (7 bases). CDR3 nucleotide sequence: TGTGCCAGAAGTAGGGGGGGTTACGAGCAGTATTTC. Its protein is CARSRGGYEQYF.